One TCR beta chain is described in this entry. Per the authors' pipeline: How many nucleated cells were present was estimated from reference gene primer amplification. The data were produced by immunoSEQ multiplex PCR, yet TCRdb's version contains in-frame clones alone and is incomplete. The V and J calls and the clone size are those of that table, but D and trimming were determined from the DNA. The sample yields about 230,000 clones, 81% seen once. The sample belongs to a study of blood T cell repertoires in COVID-19. Study information: Acute and convalescent COVID-19 specimens originated in the United States, Italy and Spain. T cells, B-cell-depleted T cells, or PBMCs supplied cDNA or gDNA.

This CDR3 region has 15 residues. V was trimmed by 2 bases and J by 2 bases, leaving 13 bases between them. Germline lookup yields CDR1 MNHEY and CDR2 SVGEGT. The chain recombines TRBV6-2 or TRBV6-3 with TRBJ2-7; the D gene is possibly TRBD2 (6 bases). The clonotype was recovered from a woman over 75 with acute or convalescent COVID-19. The sample was peripheral blood. CDR3 sequence reads: CASSYGGSRAYEQYF. In DNA form, the CDR3 reads TGTGCCAGCAGTTACGGAGGGTCCAGAGCCTACGAGCAGTACTTC.